These T cell receptor beta chains were read from a single sample in a study of T cell responses to AZD1222 COVID-19 vaccine. Sequencing was performed with immunoSEQ multiplex PCR; in TCRdb, only in-frame clones are kept and a portion is missing. The sample records 75,000 to 100,000 clones, approximately 91% being singletons. The sequencing used peripheral blood, collected on day 0 of AZD1222 vaccination. These receptors came from an adult in good health. Both conserved end residues are part of each CDR3. Fields, in order: V gene, D gene, J gene, clone size, CDR3 protein, CDR3 DNA. D genes are given only for firm matches. Clone size appears in some rows only: once, few, many, or a class for an expanded clone.

V: TRBV28; D: NA; J: TRBJ2-7; size: NA; CDR3: CAGGPSYEQYF; DNA: TGTGCCGGGGGACCTTCCTACGAGCAGTACTTC
V: TRBV6-2/TRBV6-3; D: NA; J: TRBJ2-3; size: NA; CDR3: CASSPRTAYITDTQYF; DNA: TGTGCCAGCAGTCCCCGGACAGCCTATATCACAGATACGCAGTATTTT
V: TRBV28; D: NA; J: TRBJ2-1; size: NA; CDR3: CASSASSGGGYNEQFF; DNA: TGTGCCAGCAGTGCTAGCTCAGGGGGGGGCTACAATGAGCAGTTCTTC
V: TRBV29-1; D: TRBD1; J: TRBJ1-1; size: once; CDR3: CSVTSGTGGLRAFF; DNA: TGCAGCGTTACATCCGGGACAGGGGGCTTGAGGGCTTTCTTT
V: TRBV15; D: TRBD2; J: TRBJ2-7; size: NA; CDR3: CATSRGAGSAYEQYF; DNA: TGTGCCACCAGCAGAGGAGCGGGGTCCGCCTACGAGCAGTACTTC
V: TRBV9; D: NA; J: TRBJ1-3; size: medium-sized; CDR3: CASSATTGNTIYF; DNA: TGTGCCAGCAGTGCGACGACAGGAAACACCATATATTTT
V: TRBV11-3; D: TRBD2; J: TRBJ2-3; size: few; CDR3: CASSQAGGADTQYF; DNA: TGTGCCAGCAGCCAAGCGGGAGGCGCAGATACGCAGTATTTT
V: TRBV7-2; D: NA; J: TRBJ2-7; size: NA; CDR3: CASSSGLLSYEQYF; DNA: TGTGCCAGCAGCTCGGGACTCCTCTCCTACGAGCAGTACTTC
V: TRBV7-9; D: TRBD1; J: TRBJ1-4; size: once; CDR3: CASSPPGGDSWDELFF; DNA: TGTGCCAGCAGCCCCCCAGGGGGGGACTCATGGGATGAGCTGTTTTTT
V: TRBV19; D: TRBD2; J: TRBJ2-3; size: NA; CDR3: CASGHRGGTDTQYF; DNA: TGTGCCAGCGGTCACCGGGGGGGGACAGATACGCAGTATTTT
V: TRBV7-9; D: NA; J: TRBJ2-3; size: once; CDR3: CASSLEGLGTDTQYF; DNA: TGTGCCAGCAGCTTGGAGGGGCTGGGCACAGATACGCAGTATTTT
V: TRBV5-1; D: NA; J: TRBJ2-3; size: NA; CDR3: CASSRGPTDTQYF; DNA: TGCGCCAGCAGCCGGGGGCCCACAGATACGCAGTATTTT
V: TRBV9; D: TRBD1; J: TRBJ1-4; size: NA; CDR3: CASSISGQSNEKLFF; DNA: TGTGCCAGCAGCATTTCGGGACAGTCTAATGAAAAACTGTTTTTT
V: TRBV28; D: NA; J: TRBJ1-1; size: few; CDR3: CASSDPGHSRAFF; DNA: TGTGCCAGCTCTGATCCGGGACACTCTCGTGCTTTCTTT
V: TRBV28; D: TRBD1; J: TRBJ2-7; size: NA; CDR3: CASSGDRLTYEQYF; DNA: TGTGCCAGCAGTGGGGACAGGCTCACCTACGAGCAGTACTTC
V: TRBV5-1; D: NA; J: TRBJ2-3; size: NA; CDR3: CASSPPSTSTDTQYF; DNA: TGCGCCAGCAGCCCCCCGTCTACTAGCACAGATACGCAGTATTTT
V: TRBV29-1; D: TRBD1; J: TRBJ1-4; size: NA; CDR3: CSARGQGKEKLFF; DNA: TGCAGCGCCCGTGGACAGGGAAAGGAAAAACTGTTTTTT
V: TRBV7-9; D: NA; J: TRBJ1-2; size: NA; CDR3: CASSSKLVGDGYTF; DNA: TGTGCCAGCAGCTCCAAGCTTGTCGGGGATGGCTACACCTTC
V: TRBV11-1; D: TRBD1; J: TRBJ2-3; size: NA; CDR3: CASSLGQGADTQYF; DNA: TGTGCCAGCAGCTTAGGACAGGGTGCAGATACGCAGTATTTT
V: TRBV7-8; D: NA; J: TRBJ2-1; size: NA; CDR3: CASSLANRLGYNEQFF; DNA: TGTGCCAGCAGCTTAGCTAATAGGTTGGGGTACAATGAGCAGTTCTTC
V: TRBV9; D: TRBD2; J: TRBJ2-5; size: NA; CDR3: CASSDGSGGETQYF; DNA: TGTGCCAGCAGCGACGGGTCGGGGGGAGAGACCCAGTACTTC
V: TRBV6-5; D: NA; J: TRBJ2-7; size: NA; CDR3: CASSNHILRDYEQYF; DNA: TGTGCCAGCAGTAATCACATTTTACGGGACTACGAGCAGTACTTC
V: TRBV5-4; D: TRBD1; J: TRBJ2-5; size: NA; CDR3: CASSRSGQGTETQYF; DNA: TGTGCCAGCAGCCGATCTGGACAGGGGACGGAGACCCAGTACTTC
V: TRBV6-1; D: TRBD1; J: TRBJ1-1; size: NA; CDR3: CASSEDRALWNTEAFF; DNA: TGTGCCAGCAGTGAGGACAGGGCGTTGTGGAACACTGAAGCTTTCTTT
V: TRBV19; D: TRBD1; J: TRBJ1-1; size: NA; CDR3: CASSIDPRDRGNTEAFF; DNA: TGTGCCAGTAGTATAGATCCTCGGGACAGGGGGAACACTGAAGCTTTCTTT
V: TRBV7-2; D: NA; J: TRBJ1-1; size: NA; CDR3: CASTGTGDTEAFF; DNA: TGTGCCAGCACAGGGACGGGCGACACTGAAGCTTTCTTT
V: TRBV7-9; D: NA; J: TRBJ1-3; size: once; CDR3: CASSFWRGNTIYF; DNA: TGTGCCAGCAGCTTCTGGCGCGGAAACACCATATATTTT
V: TRBV9; D: TRBD1; J: TRBJ1-3; size: once; CDR3: CASSVEGTGRNTIYF; DNA: TGTGCCAGCAGCGTAGAAGGGACAGGGAGAAACACCATATATTTT
V: TRBV29-1; D: NA; J: TRBJ2-2; size: NA; CDR3: CSVRLGSTGELFF; DNA: TGCAGCGTTCGCCTGGGGTCGACCGGGGAGCTGTTTTTT
V: TRBV7-9; D: TRBD2; J: TRBJ2-1; size: NA; CDR3: CASSLDLGLAGVVEQFF; DNA: TGTGCCAGCAGCTTAGATTTAGGACTAGCGGGAGTAGTTGAGCAGTTCTTC
V: TRBV6-5; D: NA; J: TRBJ2-5; size: NA; CDR3: CASSYSEGFGETQYF; DNA: TGTGCCAGCAGTTACTCGGAAGGGTTCGGGGAGACCCAGTACTTC
V: TRBV7-2; D: NA; J: TRBJ1-2; size: once; CDR3: CASSLASGSYTF; DNA: TGTGCCAGCAGCTTAGCGTCGGGCAGCTACACCTTC
V: TRBV9; D: NA; J: TRBJ1-6; size: NA; CDR3: CASSITESSYNSPLHF; DNA: TGTGCCAGCAGCATCACAGAAAGCTCCTATAATTCACCCCTCCACTTT
V: TRBV27; D: TRBD1; J: TRBJ2-7; size: NA; CDR3: CASSFGTGVEQYF; DNA: TGTGCCAGCAGTTTCGGGACAGGGGTTGAGCAGTACTTC
V: TRBV7-9; D: NA; J: TRBJ2-5; size: NA; CDR3: CASSPRSGETQYF; DNA: TGTGCCAGCAGCCCCAGAAGCGGGGAGACCCAGTACTTC
V: TRBV2; D: NA; J: TRBJ2-7; size: once; CDR3: CASSEVGSHEQYF; DNA: TGTGCCAGCAGTGAAGTCGGCAGCCACGAGCAGTACTTC
V: TRBV28; D: NA; J: TRBJ1-5; size: NA; CDR3: CASSFRYSNQPQHF; DNA: TGTGCCAGCAGTTTTCGATATAGCAATCAGCCCCAGCATTTT
V: TRBV7-2; D: TRBD1; J: TRBJ2-1; size: NA; CDR3: CASSLAGQGAWEQFF; DNA: TGTGCCAGCAGCTTAGCGGGACAGGGGGCGTGGGAGCAGTTCTTC
V: TRBV7-3; D: TRBD2; J: TRBJ2-5; size: NA; CDR3: CASSLGAPGSGRTETQYF; DNA: TGTGCCAGCAGCTTAGGGGCCCCGGGTAGCGGGAGAACAGAGACCCAGTACTTC
V: TRBV5-1; D: NA; J: TRBJ2-3; size: NA; CDR3: CASSPGELATDTQYF; DNA: TGCGCCAGCAGCCCGGGAGAGCTAGCAACAGATACGCAGTATTTT
V: TRBV28; D: TRBD1; J: TRBJ1-1; size: NA; CDR3: CASSLSQGAGTEAFF; DNA: TGTGCCAGCAGTTTATCGCAGGGGGCCGGCACTGAAGCTTTCTTT
V: TRBV5-1; D: TRBD1; J: TRBJ2-4; size: NA; CDR3: CASSLDRVKNIQYF; DNA: TGCGCCAGCAGCCTCGACAGGGTCAAAAACATTCAGTACTTC
V: TRBV5-1; D: TRBD2; J: TRBJ2-7; size: few; CDR3: CASSLTSGTAYEQYF; DNA: TGCGCCAGCAGCCTTACTAGCGGAACGGCCTACGAGCAGTACTTC
V: TRBV10-3; D: TRBD2; J: TRBJ2-7; size: once; CDR3: CATLAGGPDEQYF; DNA: TGTGCCACACTAGCGGGAGGGCCAGACGAGCAGTACTTC
V: TRBV27; D: NA; J: TRBJ1-5; size: NA; CDR3: CATSQGYSNQPQHF; DNA: TGTGCCACCTCACAGGGATATAGCAATCAGCCCCAGCATTTT
V: TRBV29-1; D: NA; J: TRBJ1-4; size: NA; CDR3: CSVIRGTNEKLFF; DNA: TGCAGCGTTATCAGGGGAACTAATGAAAAACTGTTTTTT